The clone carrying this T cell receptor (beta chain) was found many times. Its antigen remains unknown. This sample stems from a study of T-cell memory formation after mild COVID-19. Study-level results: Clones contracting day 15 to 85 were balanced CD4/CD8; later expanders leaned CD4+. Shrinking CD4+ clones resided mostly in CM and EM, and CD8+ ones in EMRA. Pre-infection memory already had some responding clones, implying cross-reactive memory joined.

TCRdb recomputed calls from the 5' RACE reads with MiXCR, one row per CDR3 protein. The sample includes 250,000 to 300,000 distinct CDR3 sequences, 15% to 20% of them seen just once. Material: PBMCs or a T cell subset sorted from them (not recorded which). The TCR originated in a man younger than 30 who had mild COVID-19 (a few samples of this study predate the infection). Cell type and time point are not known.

This CDR3 is CASSHRVPTGELFF. The CDR3, as DNA: TGTGCCAGCAGCCACCGGGTCCCCACCGGGGAGCTGTTTTTT. The chain couples TRBV7-9 to TRBJ2-2, with D unclear. Deletions cut 5 bases from V and 4 bases from J, with 11 bases between. This CDR3 is built from 14 residues. Looked up from germline, CDR1 is SEHNR and CDR2 is FQNEAQ (reference sequence).